This T cell receptor (beta chain) derives from a study of preoperative IRX-2 immunotherapy in early breast cancer. Libraries were prepared by immunoSEQ multiplex PCR; TCRdb keeps only in-frame clonotypes and omits some of them. Of around 88,000 clones in the sample, 86% are singletons; the top ten hold roughly 2%. The V and J ends lost 4 bases and 3 bases respectively, with 10 bases between them. This CDR3 region has 13 residues. Treatment denoted: preoperative locoregional IRX-2 cytokine immunotherapy. This phase Ib study tested locoregional IRX-2 cytokine immunotherapy given before surgery. The chain uses TRBV23-1 and TRBJ2-7; TRBD1 might be the D (5 bases). TRBV23-1 is placed among ORFs of uncertain function. The sequence was obtained from a human donor with breast cancer. This material consisted of tumor tissue, taken after IRX-2 immunotherapy. CDR3 in amino acids: CASSPDQGYEQYF. CDR3 in DNA: TGCGCCAGCAGTCCCGATCAGGGCTACGAGCAGTACTTC.